This is a list of T cell receptor beta chains from one sample in a study of shared clonotypes between healthy human individuals. The assay was immunoSEQ multiplex PCR, and TCRdb's table has in-frame clones only and misses some. This table holds hundreds of thousands of clones, around 96% found once. The material sequenced was naive CD8+ T cells sorted from blood. These receptors were obtained from a woman aged 30 to 39 in good health. The CDR3 runs from the conserved cysteine through the conserved F or W. The D gene is left open where the match is weak. Size tells how often a clone was seen (once, few, many) or the class of an expanded clone, and some rows leave it out.

clone size: NA; D gene: NA; V gene: TRBV5-6; J gene: TRBJ2-3; CDR3 DNA: TGTGCCAGCAGCTTGGGCGTGTCGTCGGGGCATAGCACAGATACGCAGTATTTT; CDR3 protein: CASSLGVSSGHSTDTQYF
clone size: NA; D gene: TRBD1; V gene: TRBV29-1; J gene: TRBJ2-7; CDR3 DNA: TGCAGCGTTGTTGGTTCAACGCGACAGGGGCGACCCTACGAGCAGTACTTC; CDR3 protein: CSVVGSTRQGRPYEQYF
clone size: NA; D gene: TRBD2; V gene: TRBV27; J gene: TRBJ2-3; CDR3 DNA: TGTGCCAGCAGTGAACTAGCGAACACAGATACGCAGTATTTT; CDR3 protein: CASSELANTDTQYF
clone size: NA; D gene: NA; V gene: TRBV10-2; J gene: TRBJ2-7; CDR3 DNA: TGCGCCAGCAGTGATTTCGGGAACTCGTTGGGCACCTACGAGCAGTACTTC; CDR3 protein: CASSDFGNSLGTYEQYF
clone size: NA; D gene: NA; V gene: TRBV5-6; J gene: TRBJ2-2; CDR3 DNA: TGTGCCAGCAGCTCGGACGGTAACACCGGGGAGCTGTTTTTT; CDR3 protein: CASSSDGNTGELFF
clone size: NA; D gene: TRBD2; V gene: TRBV9; J gene: TRBJ2-2; CDR3 DNA: TGTGCCAGCAGCGTTGCGGGAGCGCTCACCGGGGAGCTGTTTTTT; CDR3 protein: CASSVAGALTGELFF
clone size: NA; D gene: TRBD1; V gene: TRBV28; J gene: TRBJ1-2; CDR3 DNA: TGTGCCAGCAGTTGGGACAGAACCCAGGGAAACTATGGCTACACCTTC; CDR3 protein: CASSWDRTQGNYGYTF
clone size: NA; D gene: TRBD2; V gene: TRBV4-2; J gene: TRBJ2-3; CDR3 DNA: TGTGCCAGCAGCCAAGATGAGGTGCGGGAGGGACCAGATACGCAGTATTTT; CDR3 protein: CASSQDEVREGPDTQYF
clone size: NA; D gene: NA; V gene: TRBV14; J gene: TRBJ1-1; CDR3 DNA: TGTGCCAGCAGCCCACCTTCTCAAGGGGGGACTGAAGCTTTCTTT; CDR3 protein: CASSPPSQGGTEAFF
clone size: NA; D gene: NA; V gene: TRBV7-9; J gene: TRBJ1-1; CDR3 DNA: TGTGCCAGCAGCTTACTAACAGGGAGGTGGTTTACTGAAGCTTTCTTT; CDR3 protein: CASSLLTGRWFTEAFF
clone size: NA; D gene: NA; V gene: TRBV27; J gene: TRBJ2-7; CDR3 DNA: TGTGCCAGCAGTTTATTGGCTAGCTACGAGCAGTACTTC; CDR3 protein: CASSLLASYEQYF
clone size: NA; D gene: TRBD1; V gene: TRBV14; J gene: TRBJ2-7; CDR3 DNA: TGTGCCAGCAGCCAACGGGGACAGGGCTACGAGCAGTACTTC; CDR3 protein: CASSQRGQGYEQYF
clone size: NA; D gene: NA; V gene: TRBV14; J gene: TRBJ2-1; CDR3 DNA: TGTGCCAGCAGCCTCCCGGGGCACTTCCGCAATGAGCAGTTCTTC; CDR3 protein: CASSLPGHFRNEQFF
clone size: NA; D gene: NA; V gene: TRBV4-1; J gene: TRBJ1-1; CDR3 DNA: TGCGCCAGCAGCCAAGGGCGTAACACTGAAGCTTTCTTT; CDR3 protein: CASSQGRNTEAFF
clone size: NA; D gene: NA; V gene: TRBV11-3; J gene: TRBJ2-1; CDR3 DNA: TGTGCCAGCAGCCACCGGGACTACAATGAGCAGTTCTTC; CDR3 protein: CASSHRDYNEQFF
clone size: NA; D gene: TRBD1; V gene: TRBV6-5; J gene: TRBJ1-1; CDR3 DNA: TGTGCCAGCAGTTACTCGACCCTGTACGGACAGGGTGAAGCTTTCTTT; CDR3 protein: CASSYSTLYGQGEAFF
clone size: NA; D gene: NA; V gene: TRBV6-5; J gene: TRBJ2-2; CDR3 DNA: TGTGCCAGCAGTACAAATACAGCGGGTACCGGGGAGCTGTTTTTT; CDR3 protein: CASSTNTAGTGELFF
clone size: NA; D gene: NA; V gene: TRBV9; J gene: TRBJ2-1; CDR3 DNA: TGTGCCAGCAGCCTGGGAGAGGGCCCTCCCAATGAGCAGTTCTTC; CDR3 protein: CASSLGEGPPNEQFF
clone size: NA; D gene: NA; V gene: TRBV25-1; J gene: TRBJ1-1; CDR3 DNA: TGTGCCAGCAGGTCCCTCGGAGACACTGAAGCTTTCTTT; CDR3 protein: CASRSLGDTEAFF
clone size: NA; D gene: NA; V gene: TRBV21-1; J gene: TRBJ2-5; CDR3 DNA: TGTGCCAGCAGCACATGTGGCTACACTTTCTCTGAGACCCAGTACTTC; CDR3 protein: CASSTCGYTFSETQYF
clone size: few; D gene: NA; V gene: TRBV10-3; J gene: TRBJ1-2; CDR3 DNA: TGTGCCATCAGGGAGCCTGGAAGTATTGGCTACACCTTC; CDR3 protein: CAIREPGSIGYTF
clone size: NA; D gene: NA; V gene: TRBV5-4; J gene: TRBJ1-2; CDR3 DNA: TGTGCCAGCAGCTTGGGGTTGCGCCTCATCGGGGGCGGCTACACCTTC; CDR3 protein: CASSLGLRLIGGGYTF
clone size: NA; D gene: NA; V gene: TRBV19; J gene: TRBJ1-5; CDR3 DNA: TGTGCCAGTAGTATAGTTGGCAGTATTAGCAATCAGCCCCAGCATTTT; CDR3 protein: CASSIVGSISNQPQHF
clone size: NA; D gene: TRBD2; V gene: TRBV2; J gene: TRBJ2-4; CDR3 DNA: TGTGCCAGCAGTGAATATGACGGGAGGGCCGAAAACATTCAGTACTTC; CDR3 protein: CASSEYDGRAENIQYF
clone size: NA; D gene: TRBD2; V gene: TRBV6-5; J gene: TRBJ2-7; CDR3 DNA: TGTGCCAGCAGAGGCGGGAGGGCCGGCGGAGAGCAGTACTTC; CDR3 protein: CASRGGRAGGEQYF
clone size: once; D gene: TRBD1; V gene: TRBV28; J gene: TRBJ1-5; CDR3 DNA: TGTGCCAGCAGTTCGAGGACAGGGCTGCCCCAGCATTTT; CDR3 protein: CASSSRTGLPQHF
clone size: NA; D gene: NA; V gene: TRBV5-1; J gene: TRBJ2-7; CDR3 DNA: TGCGCCAGCAGCTTGGCTGGGGCCCACGAGCAGTACTTC; CDR3 protein: CASSLAGAHEQYF
clone size: NA; D gene: NA; V gene: TRBV27; J gene: TRBJ1-5; CDR3 DNA: TGTGCCAGCGGAATCCAGCAGCCCCAGCATTTT; CDR3 protein: CASGIQQPQHF
clone size: NA; D gene: NA; V gene: TRBV21-1; J gene: TRBJ1-5; CDR3 DNA: TGTGCCAGCAGCAACGAGCGGACAGGGAATAGCAATCAGCCCCAGCATTTT; CDR3 protein: CASSNERTGNSNQPQHF
clone size: NA; D gene: NA; V gene: TRBV28; J gene: TRBJ2-1; CDR3 DNA: TGTGCCAGCAGTTTGGGACTCGCCTACAATGAGCAGTTCTTC; CDR3 protein: CASSLGLAYNEQFF
clone size: NA; D gene: NA; V gene: TRBV6-6; J gene: TRBJ2-5; CDR3 DNA: TGTGCCGTCCAGGGGAGAGCGACCCAGTACTTC; CDR3 protein: CAVQGRATQYF
clone size: NA; D gene: NA; V gene: TRBV7-9; J gene: TRBJ1-4; CDR3 DNA: TGTGCCAGCAGCCCGCGGGAAGGAGCTAATGAAAAACTGTTTTTT; CDR3 protein: CASSPREGANEKLFF
clone size: NA; D gene: TRBD2; V gene: TRBV7-9; J gene: TRBJ2-1; CDR3 DNA: TGTGCCAGCAGCTTACCCGACGGGAGGGCTTACAATGAGCAGTTCTTC; CDR3 protein: CASSLPDGRAYNEQFF
clone size: NA; D gene: TRBD1; V gene: TRBV10-2; J gene: TRBJ1-2; CDR3 DNA: TGCGCCAGCAGTGAGCTTGACAGGGGCCTAACTAGAGATGGCTACACCTTC; CDR3 protein: CASSELDRGLTRDGYTF
clone size: NA; D gene: TRBD1; V gene: TRBV5-8; J gene: TRBJ2-7; CDR3 DNA: TGTGCCAGCAGCCAGGGGGCCGGGAATTCCTACGAGCAGTACTTC; CDR3 protein: CASSQGAGNSYEQYF
clone size: NA; D gene: TRBD2; V gene: TRBV19; J gene: TRBJ2-7; CDR3 DNA: TGTGCCAGTAGTATCTGGGCGGGAGCCGGTGAGCAGTACTTC; CDR3 protein: CASSIWAGAGEQYF
clone size: NA; D gene: NA; V gene: TRBV7-9; J gene: TRBJ2-7; CDR3 DNA: TGTGCCAGCAGCTCCGATCTAGTAACCTACGAGCAGTACTTC; CDR3 protein: CASSSDLVTYEQYF
clone size: NA; D gene: TRBD1; V gene: TRBV7-4; J gene: TRBJ2-3; CDR3 DNA: TGTGCCAGCAGCTCACAGCGGGACAGGGGCCCGACCACAGATACGCAGTATTTT; CDR3 protein: CASSSQRDRGPTTDTQYF
clone size: once; D gene: TRBD1; V gene: TRBV6-6; J gene: TRBJ1-5; CDR3 DNA: TGTGCCAGCAGTTACCTCGACAGGGCAAATCAGCCCCAGCATTTT; CDR3 protein: CASSYLDRANQPQHF
clone size: NA; D gene: TRBD2; V gene: TRBV27; J gene: TRBJ2-4; CDR3 DNA: TGTGCCAGCATGGTAGCGGGAGGGAAAAACATTCAGTACTTC; CDR3 protein: CASMVAGGKNIQYF
clone size: NA; D gene: NA; V gene: TRBV4-2; J gene: TRBJ2-3; CDR3 DNA: TGTGCCAGCAGCCAAGGAGTCGGGGGACCTAGCACAGATACGCAGTATTTT; CDR3 protein: CASSQGVGGPSTDTQYF
clone size: NA; D gene: NA; V gene: TRBV28; J gene: TRBJ1-4; CDR3 DNA: TGTGCCAGCAGTTTGTATCGGACAGATAATGAAAAACTGTTTTTT; CDR3 protein: CASSLYRTDNEKLFF
clone size: NA; D gene: NA; V gene: TRBV4-1; J gene: TRBJ1-6; CDR3 DNA: TGCGCCAGCAGCCATCGGATAGGAGATTCACCCCTCCACTTT; CDR3 protein: CASSHRIGDSPLHF